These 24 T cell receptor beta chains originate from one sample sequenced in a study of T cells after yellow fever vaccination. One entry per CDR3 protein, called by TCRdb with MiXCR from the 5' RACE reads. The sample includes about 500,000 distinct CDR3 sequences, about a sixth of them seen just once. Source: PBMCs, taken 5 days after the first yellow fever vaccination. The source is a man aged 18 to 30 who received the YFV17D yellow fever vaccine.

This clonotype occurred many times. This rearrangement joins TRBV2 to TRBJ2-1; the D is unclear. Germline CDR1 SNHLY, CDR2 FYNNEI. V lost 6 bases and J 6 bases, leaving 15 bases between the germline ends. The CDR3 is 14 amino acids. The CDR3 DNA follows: TGTGCCAGCAGCCCCTCCCCGGACGGCAATGAGCAGTTCTTC. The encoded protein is CASSPSPDGNEQFF.

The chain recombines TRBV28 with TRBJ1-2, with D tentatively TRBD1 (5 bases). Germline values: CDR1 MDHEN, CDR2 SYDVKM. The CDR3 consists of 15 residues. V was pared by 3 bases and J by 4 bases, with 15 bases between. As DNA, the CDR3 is TGTGCCAGCAGTTTCACTTTGTCCCAGGGCTATGGCTACACCTTC. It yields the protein CASSFTLSQGYGYTF.

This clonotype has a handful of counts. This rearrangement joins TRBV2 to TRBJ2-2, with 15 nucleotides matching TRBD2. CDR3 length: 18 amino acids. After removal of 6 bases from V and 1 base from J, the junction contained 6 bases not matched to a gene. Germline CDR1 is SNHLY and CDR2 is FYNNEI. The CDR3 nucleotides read TGTGCCAGCAGCGCTACGGGACTAGCGGGGGGGAACACCGGGGAGCTGTTTTTT. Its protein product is CASSATGLAGGNTGELFF.

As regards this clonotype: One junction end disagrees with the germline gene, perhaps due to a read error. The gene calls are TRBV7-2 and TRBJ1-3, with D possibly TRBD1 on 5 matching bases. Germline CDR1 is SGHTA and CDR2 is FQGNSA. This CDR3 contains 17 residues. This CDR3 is CASSLVLFGAWGNTRYF. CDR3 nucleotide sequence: TGTGCCAGCAGCTTGGTACTCTTTGGGGCTTGGGGAAACACCAGATATTTT.

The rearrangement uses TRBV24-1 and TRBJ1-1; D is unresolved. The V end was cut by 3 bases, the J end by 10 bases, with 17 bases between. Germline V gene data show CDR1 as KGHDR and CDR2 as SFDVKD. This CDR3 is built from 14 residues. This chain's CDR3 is CATSDPGKAVGAFF. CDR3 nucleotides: TGTGCCACCAGTGATCCAGGAAAGGCGGTGGGAGCTTTCTTT.

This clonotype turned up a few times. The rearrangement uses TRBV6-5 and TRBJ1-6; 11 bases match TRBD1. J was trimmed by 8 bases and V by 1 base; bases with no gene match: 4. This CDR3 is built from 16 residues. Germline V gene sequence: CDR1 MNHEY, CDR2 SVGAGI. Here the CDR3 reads CASSYWTGGWDSPLHF. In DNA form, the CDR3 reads TGTGCCAGCAGTTACTGGACAGGGGGCTGGGATTCACCCCTCCACTTT.

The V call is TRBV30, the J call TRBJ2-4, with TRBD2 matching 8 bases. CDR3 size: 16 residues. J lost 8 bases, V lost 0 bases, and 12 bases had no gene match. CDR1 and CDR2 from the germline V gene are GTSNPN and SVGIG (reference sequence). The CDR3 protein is CAWSVGGAGEGDIQYF. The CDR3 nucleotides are TGTGCCTGGAGTGTAGGAGGAGCGGGGGAAGGGGACATTCAGTACTTC.

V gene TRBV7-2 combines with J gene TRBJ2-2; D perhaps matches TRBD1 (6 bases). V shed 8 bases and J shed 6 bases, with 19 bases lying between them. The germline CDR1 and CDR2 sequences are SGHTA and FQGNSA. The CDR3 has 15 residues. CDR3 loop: CASCVRQVVAGELFF. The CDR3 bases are TGTGCCAGCTGCGTTCGACAGGTCGTAGCCGGGGAGCTGTTTTTT. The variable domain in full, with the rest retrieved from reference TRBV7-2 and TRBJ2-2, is GAGVSQSPSNKVTEKGKDVELRCDPISGHTALYWYRQSLGQGLEFLIYFQGNSAPDKSGLPSDRFSAERTGGSVSTLTIQRTQQEDSAVYLCASCVRQVVAGELFFGEGSRLTVL.

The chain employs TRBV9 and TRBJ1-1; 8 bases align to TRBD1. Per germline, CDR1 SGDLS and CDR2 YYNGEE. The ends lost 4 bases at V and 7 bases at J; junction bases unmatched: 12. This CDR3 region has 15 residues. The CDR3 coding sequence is TGTGCCAGCAGCCCCCGGACAGGGCCTCGCGATGAAGCTTTCTTT. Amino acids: CASSPRTGPRDEAFF.

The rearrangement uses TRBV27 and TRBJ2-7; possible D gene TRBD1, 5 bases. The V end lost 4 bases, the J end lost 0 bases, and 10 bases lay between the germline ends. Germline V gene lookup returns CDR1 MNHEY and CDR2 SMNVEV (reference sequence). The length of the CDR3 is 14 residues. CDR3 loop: CASSWGPSSYEQYF. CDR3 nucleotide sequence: TGTGCCAGCAGTTGGGGCCCGAGCTCCTACGAGCAGTACTTC.

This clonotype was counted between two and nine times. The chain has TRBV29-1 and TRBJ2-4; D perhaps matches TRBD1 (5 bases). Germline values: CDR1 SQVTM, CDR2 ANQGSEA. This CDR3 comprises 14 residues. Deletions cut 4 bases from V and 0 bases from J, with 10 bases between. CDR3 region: CSVGTGIAKNIQYF. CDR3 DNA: TGCAGCGTTGGTACAGGAATAGCCAAAAACATTCAGTACTTC.

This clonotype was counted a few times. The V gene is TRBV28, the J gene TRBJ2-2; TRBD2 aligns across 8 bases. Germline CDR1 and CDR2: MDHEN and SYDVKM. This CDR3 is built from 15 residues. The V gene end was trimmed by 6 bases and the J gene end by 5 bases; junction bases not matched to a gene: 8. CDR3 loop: CASRGGLDETGELFF. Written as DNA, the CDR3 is TGTGCCAGCAGGGGGGGACTAGATGAAACCGGGGAGCTGTTTTTT.

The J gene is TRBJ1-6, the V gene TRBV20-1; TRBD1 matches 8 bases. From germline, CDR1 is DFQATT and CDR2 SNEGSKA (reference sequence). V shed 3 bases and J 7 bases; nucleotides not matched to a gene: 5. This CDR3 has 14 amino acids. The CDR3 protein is CSARQGAENSPLHF. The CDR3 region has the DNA TGCAGTGCTAGGCAGGGGGCTGAAAATTCACCCCTCCACTTT.

CDR3 in amino acids: CASSIRDHSYEQYV. Written as DNA, the CDR3 is TGTGCCAGTAGTATCCGGGACCATTCCTACGAGCAGTACGTC. The J gene is TRBJ2-7, the V gene TRBV19, with D perhaps matching TRBD1 or TRBD2 (5 bases each). V lost 3 bases and J 1 base, leaving 10 bases between the germline ends. Germline CDR1 and CDR2: LNHDA and SQIVND (reference sequence). There are 14 residues in the CDR3.

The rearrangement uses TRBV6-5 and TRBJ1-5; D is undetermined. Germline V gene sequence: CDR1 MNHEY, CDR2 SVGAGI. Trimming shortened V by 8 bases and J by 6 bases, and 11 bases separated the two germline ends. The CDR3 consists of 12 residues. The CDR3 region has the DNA TGTGCCAGCGGAGCCTCGTTTCAGCCCCAGCATTTT. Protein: CASGASFQPQHF.

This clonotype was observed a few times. The CDR3 sequence: CASSYQGSGETQYF. Here the CDR3 DNA reads TGTGCCAGCAGCTATCAGGGTAGCGGGGAGACCCAGTACTTC. V is TRBV7-3 and J is TRBJ2-5; 7 positions match TRBD2. With V trimmed by 4 bases and J by 5 bases, 7 bases remained unmatched. The germline V gene has CDR1 SGHTA and CDR2 FQGTGA. The CDR3 spans 14 residues.

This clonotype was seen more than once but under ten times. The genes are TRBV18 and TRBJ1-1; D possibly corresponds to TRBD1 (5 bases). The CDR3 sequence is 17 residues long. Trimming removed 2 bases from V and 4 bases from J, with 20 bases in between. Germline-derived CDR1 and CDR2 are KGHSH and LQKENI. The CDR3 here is CASSPSGAGSTGTEAFF. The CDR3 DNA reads TGTGCCAGCTCACCATCTGGGGCCGGGTCAACGGGCACTGAAGCTTTCTTT.

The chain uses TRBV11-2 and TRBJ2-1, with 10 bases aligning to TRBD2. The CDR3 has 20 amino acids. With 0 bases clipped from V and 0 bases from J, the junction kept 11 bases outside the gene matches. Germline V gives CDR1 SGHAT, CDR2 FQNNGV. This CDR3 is CASSLEGSGGTSSSYNEQFF. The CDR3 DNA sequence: TGTGCCAGCAGCTTAGAAGGTAGCGGGGGGACCTCGAGCTCCTACAATGAGCAGTTCTTC.

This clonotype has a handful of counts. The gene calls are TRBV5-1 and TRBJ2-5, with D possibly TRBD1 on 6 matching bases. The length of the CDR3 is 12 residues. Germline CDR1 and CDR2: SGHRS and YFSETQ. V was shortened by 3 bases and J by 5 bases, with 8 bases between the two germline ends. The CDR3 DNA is TGCGCCAGCAGCTGGGACATCGAGACCCAGTACTTC. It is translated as CASSWDIETQYF.

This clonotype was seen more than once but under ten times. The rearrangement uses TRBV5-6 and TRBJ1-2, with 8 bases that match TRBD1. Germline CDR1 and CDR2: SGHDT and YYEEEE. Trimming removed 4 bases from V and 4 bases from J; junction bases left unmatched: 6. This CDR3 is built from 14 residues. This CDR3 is CASSDRDRIYGYTF. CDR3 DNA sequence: TGTGCCAGCAGCGACCGGGACAGGATCTATGGCTACACCTTC.

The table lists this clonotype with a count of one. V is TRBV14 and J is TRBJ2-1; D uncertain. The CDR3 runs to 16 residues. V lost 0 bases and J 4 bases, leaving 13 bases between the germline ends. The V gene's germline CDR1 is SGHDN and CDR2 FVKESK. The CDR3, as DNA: TGTGCCAGCAGCCAAGAACACTCTCCACCTTACAATGAGCAGTTCTTC. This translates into CASSQEHSPPYNEQFF.

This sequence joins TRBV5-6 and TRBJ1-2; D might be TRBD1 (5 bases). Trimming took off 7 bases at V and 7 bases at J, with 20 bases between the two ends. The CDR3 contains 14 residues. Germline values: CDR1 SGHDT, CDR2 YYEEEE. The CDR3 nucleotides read TGTGCCAGCCTCCGGGGCCAAAAGGACGGTGGCTACACCTTC. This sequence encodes CASLRGQKDGGYTF.

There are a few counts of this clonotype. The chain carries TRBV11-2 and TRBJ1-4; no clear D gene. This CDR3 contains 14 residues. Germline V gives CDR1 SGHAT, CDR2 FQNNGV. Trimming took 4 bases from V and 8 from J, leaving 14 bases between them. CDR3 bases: TGTGCCAGCAGCTCGGACTCACTGGGGGAAAAACTGTTTTTT. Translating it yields CASSSDSLGEKLFF.

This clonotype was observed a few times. The CDR3 sequence is CASSQAGVGDTQYF. The CDR3 DNA reads TGTGCCAGCAGCCAGGCAGGGGTAGGCGATACGCAGTATTTT. The genes are TRBV7-3 and TRBJ2-3, with a weak D call TRBD1 (6 bases). CDR3 size: 14 residues. The V gene's germline CDR1 is SGHTA and CDR2 FQGTGA. V was trimmed by 5 bases and J by 6 bases, leaving 15 bases between them.